This TCR beta chain appears in the sequencing data of a study of regulatory T cells in long-lasting Graves disease. About the study: The definition of persistent Graves' disease was over 5 years of antithyroid drugs with positive TSH receptor antibodies.

Time point indicated: persistent/refractory GD, antithyroid drugs over 5 years with positive TRAb. Isolated PBMC RNA provided the starting material for the TCR library. Findings and limits, study-wide: Accuracy could have been hurt by small sample size. Repertoires from persistent disease leaned toward TRBV28, TRBJ1-2 and TRBJ2-5.

The trim removed 3 bases at V and 4 bases at J, leaving 4 bases unmatched. This CDR3 contains 14 residues. Germline V gene sequence: CDR1 KGHDR, CDR2 SFDVKD. Construction of the TCR beta libraries employed iRepertoire HTBI primers in conjunction with Arm-PCR of CDR3 regions. TCRdb analysed the multiplex PCR reads with MiXCR anew, one entry per CDR3 protein. This table holds roughly 450,000 distinct CDR3 sequences, 20% to 30% found once. This clonotype appeared many times. Its cognate antigen is unknown. The chain couples TRBV24-1 to TRBJ1-1; TRBD1 matches 7 bases. The TCR originated in a female donor with Graves disease. The source material was peripheral blood mononuclear cells (PBMCs), sampled when the disease was refractory, from a patient treated with antithyroid drugs. The CDR3 reads CATSDTGARTEAFF. CDR3 DNA sequence: TGTGCCACCAGTGATACAGGGGCGCGCACTGAAGCTTTCTTT.